A single sample is the source of the 23 T cell receptor beta chains below, sequenced in a study of Tregs in tolerant kidney transplant recipients. Only in-frame clones appear in the TCRdb table, and some are missing; sequencing was by immunoSEQ multiplex PCR. Seen here are approximately 90,000 clones, approximately 92% observed once, and the top ten hold over 4%. The sample was CD8+ T cells from blood. The receptors were sampled from a human donor in good health.

J is TRBJ2-7 and V is TRBV27; 11 nucleotides align to TRBD2. This CDR3 contains 15 residues. The V gene end was trimmed by 6 bases and the J gene end by 7 bases; junction bases not matched to a gene: 11. CDR1 is MNHEY, CDR2 SMNVEV, per germline (reference sequence). The DNA for the CDR3 is TGTGCCAGCAGACTGCTTAGCGGGAGGGTGGGAGAGCAGTACTTC. Translated, it gives CASRLLSGRVGEQYF.

The chain recombines TRBV6-5 with TRBJ1-1; 10 nucleotides agree with TRBD1. V shed 2 bases, J shed 5 bases, and the junction held 5 bases outside the gene matches. CDR1 MNHEY and CDR2 SVGAGI come from the germline V gene. This CDR3 spans 15 amino acids. The CDR3, as DNA: TGTGCCAGCAGTTACGCGACAGGGGGCGAGACTGAAGCTTTCTTT. Encoded protein: CASSYATGGETEAFF.

The genes are TRBV4-1 and TRBJ2-2, with D perhaps TRBD2 (6 bases). The CDR3 contains 15 residues. CDR1 is MGHRA and CDR2 is YSYEKL in the germline V gene. The ends were cut back, 4 bases at V and 7 bases at J, with 16 bases in the middle. CDR3 bases: TGCGCCAGCAGCCTCTCGAGACGGAGGGTCGGGGAGCTGTTTTTT. This sequence encodes CASSLSRRRVGELFF.

V and J are TRBV7-8 and TRBJ2-7, with TRBD2 matching over 10 bases. V lost 1 base and J lost 1; bases outside the gene matches: 4. Germline CDR1 is SGHVS and CDR2 is FQNEAQ. CDR3 length: 16 amino acids. CDR3 amino acids: CASSLGLAGVSYEQYF. CDR3 in DNA: TGTGCCAGCAGCTTAGGGCTAGCGGGGGTATCCTACGAGCAGTACTTC.

The genes are TRBV27 and TRBJ2-4; possibly TRBD1 or TRBD2 for D (5 bases each). Germline CDR1 is MNHEY and CDR2 is SMNVEV (reference sequence). The V end was cut by 1 base, the J end by 1 base, with 8 bases between. The CDR3 covers 15 residues. The CDR3 loop is CASSLWGSAKNIQYF. CDR3 sequence (DNA): TGTGCCAGCAGTTTATGGGGGAGTGCCAAAAACATTCAGTACTTC.

The chain combines TRBV15 with TRBJ2-3, with D hard to call. V was cut by 0 bases and J by 2 bases, with 9 bases left in between. From germline, CDR1 is LNHNV and CDR2 YYDKDF (reference sequence). This CDR3 is built from 15 residues. The CDR3 DNA reads as TGTGCCACCAGCAGAGATTCACAGCCCACAGATACGCAGTATTTT. Protein sequence: CATSRDSQPTDTQYF.

The chain uses TRBV27 and TRBJ1-2; D remains unclear. Germline assignment: CDR1 MNHEY and CDR2 SMNVEV (reference sequence). This CDR3 is 16 amino acids long. V was clipped by 3 bases and J by 1 base, with 15 bases between them. The CDR3 nucleotides are TGTGCCAGCAGTTTTCAGAGAGGTCCGCTTAACTATGGCTACACCTTC. Translated: CASSFQRGPLNYGYTF.

The chain carries TRBV6-1 and TRBJ1-5; 8 bases line up with TRBD1. Germline V gene lookup returns CDR1 MNHNS and CDR2 SASEGT. The CDR3 runs 15 residues. The trim removed 6 bases at V and 3 bases at J, leaving 7 bases unmatched. CDR3 loop: CASRADRGVNQPQHF. CDR3 DNA sequence: TGTGCCAGCAGGGCAGACAGGGGCGTCAATCAGCCCCAGCATTTT.

The chain is built from TRBV9 and TRBJ1-2; D is unresolved. The V end lost 3 bases, the J end lost 3 bases, and 9 bases lay between the germline ends. The CDR3 consists of 13 residues. From germline, CDR1 is SGDLS and CDR2 YYNGEE. Here the CDR3 DNA reads TGTGCCAGCAGCGGAGAGAGGGACTATGGCTACACCTTC. Translated: CASSGERDYGYTF.

The chain joins TRBV15 to TRBJ2-5; D ambiguous. Trimming took off 3 bases at V and 5 bases at J, with 7 bases between the two ends. Germline assignment: CDR1 LNHNV and CDR2 YYDKDF (reference sequence). CDR3 length equals 12 residues. The CDR3 is CATSSGLETQYF. In DNA, the CDR3 is TGTGCCACCAGCAGTGGTTTGGAGACCCAGTACTTC.

V gene TRBV7-6 combines with J gene TRBJ1-4; TRBD1 might be the D (6 bases). V was cut by 0 bases and J by 6 bases, with 17 bases left in between. Germline loops: CDR1 SGHVS, CDR2 FNYEAQ. CDR3 size: 17 residues. This chain's CDR3 is CASSLAVPGAIDEKLFF. CDR3 DNA sequence: TGTGCCAGCAGCTTAGCGGTCCCAGGGGCGATCGATGAAAAACTGTTTTTT.

This clone was counted between two and nine times. This chain uses TRBV11-2 with TRBJ2-1; D gene unclear. CDR3 length equals 11 residues. V gave up 1 base and J gave up 7 bases, with 2 bases separating them. The germline V gene has CDR1 SGHAT and CDR2 FQNNGV. CDR3 amino acids: CASSLGNEQFF. CDR3 nucleotides: TGTGCCAGCAGCTTAGGGAATGAGCAGTTCTTC.

The chain couples TRBV7-9 to TRBJ1-4, with D uncertain. Germline V lookup: CDR1 SEHNR, CDR2 FQNEAQ (reference sequence). Trimming left V 9 bases short and J 5 bases short, with 10 bases between. CDR3 length equals 12 residues. The CDR3 DNA sequence: TGTGCCAGTGAGGACCGGAATGAAAAACTGTTTTTT. Its protein product is CASEDRNEKLFF.

The V call is TRBV4-2, the J call TRBJ2-7, with no clear D. Trimming removed 4 bases at V and 3 bases at J, with 10 bases between. The germline V gene has CDR1 LGHNA and CDR2 YNFKEQ. This CDR3 has 13 amino acids. CDR3 loop: CASSPSVSYEQYF. CDR3 nucleotides: TGTGCCAGCAGCCCCAGCGTGAGCTACGAGCAGTACTTC.

This chain links TRBV13 with TRBJ2-7, with D possibly being TRBD2 (5 bases). From germline, CDR1 is PRHDT and CDR2 FYEKMQ (reference sequence). CDR3 length: 14 residues. Trimming removed 4 bases at V and 4 bases at J, with 14 bases between. The CDR3 DNA follows: TGTGCCAGCAGCTCCAGTGGAGGAGAGTACGAGCAGTACTTC. It specifies CASSSSGGEYEQYF.

The V gene is TRBV6-6, the J gene TRBJ2-1; the match to TRBD2 covers 7 bases. The germline V gene has CDR1 MNHNY and CDR2 SVGAGI (reference sequence). CDR3 length: 16 amino acids. After removal of 8 bases from V and 0 bases from J, the junction contained 10 bases not matched to a gene. This chain's CDR3 is CASVRRGDSSYNEQFF. The CDR3 coding sequence is TGTGCCAGCGTTCGACGGGGGGATAGCTCCTACAATGAGCAGTTCTTC.

The V call is TRBV19, the J call TRBJ1-1, with 10 nucleotides matching TRBD1. The CDR3 has 17 amino acids. Germline V lookup: CDR1 LNHDA, CDR2 SQIVND (reference sequence). With V trimmed by 8 bases and J by 0 bases, 12 bases remained unmatched. The CDR3 reads CASFPVDRGVMNTEAFF. CDR3 sequence (DNA): TGTGCCAGTTTCCCGGTGGACAGGGGGGTTATGAACACTGAAGCTTTCTTT.

This chain joins TRBV2 and TRBJ2-1; 8 bases are shared with TRBD1. Germline loops: CDR1 SNHLY, CDR2 FYNNEI. V was pared by 6 bases and J by 3 bases, with 10 bases of the junction left unmatched. CDR3 size: 16 residues. CDR3 DNA sequence: TGTGCCAGCAGGTCGACAGGGGCACCTGGCTACAATGAGCAGTTCTTC. This sequence encodes CASRSTGAPGYNEQFF.

The CDR3 region is CASRVGFEAFF. CDR3 coding DNA: TGTGCCAGTAGGGTGGGGTTTGAAGCTTTCTTT. The chain carries TRBV19 and TRBJ1-1; D is unclear. The CDR3 is 11 amino acids. The germline V gene has CDR1 LNHDA and CDR2 SQIVND (reference sequence). V gave up 6 bases and J gave up 7 bases, with 9 bases separating them.

The gene calls are TRBV4-1 and TRBJ1-1; no clear D. Germline V gene sequence: CDR1 MGHRA, CDR2 YSYEKL. The CDR3 loop spans 16 amino acids. V dropped 0 bases and J dropped 0 bases, with 11 bases sitting between them. In nucleotides, the CDR3 is TGCGCCAGCAGCCAAGAAAATTCCTTAATGAACACTGAAGCTTTCTTT. Translated, it gives CASSQENSLMNTEAFF.

The chain couples TRBV6-4 to TRBJ1-5; TRBD1 matches at 9 bases. Germline values: CDR1 MRHNA, CDR2 SNTAGT. The J segment lost 2 bases and the V segment lost 4 bases, leaving 0 bases of the junction unmatched. The CDR3 spans 14 residues. CDR3 amino acids: CASSGQGGNQPQHF. CDR3 nucleotides: TGTGCCAGCAGTGGACAGGGGGGCAATCAGCCCCAGCATTTT.

This sequence joins TRBV7-6 and TRBJ2-2; unclear D gene. The V and J ends lost 6 bases and 6 bases respectively, with 5 bases between them. The CDR3 extends over 11 amino acids. CDR1 is SGHVS, CDR2 FNYEAQ, per germline. The CDR3 DNA reads TGTGCCAGCAGTATGGCCGGGGAGCTGTTTTTT. Encoded protein: CASSMAGELFF.

As DNA, the CDR3 is TGCGCCAGCAGTTTAACAGGGTGGAACACTGAAGCTTTCTTT. This sequence encodes CASSLTGWNTEAFF. V usage is TRBV10-2 and J usage is TRBJ1-1; maybe TRBD1 (6 bases). The CDR3 totals 14 residues. CDR1 and CDR2 (germline): WSHSY, SAAADI. The V end was cut by 5 bases, the J end by 1 base, with 11 bases between.